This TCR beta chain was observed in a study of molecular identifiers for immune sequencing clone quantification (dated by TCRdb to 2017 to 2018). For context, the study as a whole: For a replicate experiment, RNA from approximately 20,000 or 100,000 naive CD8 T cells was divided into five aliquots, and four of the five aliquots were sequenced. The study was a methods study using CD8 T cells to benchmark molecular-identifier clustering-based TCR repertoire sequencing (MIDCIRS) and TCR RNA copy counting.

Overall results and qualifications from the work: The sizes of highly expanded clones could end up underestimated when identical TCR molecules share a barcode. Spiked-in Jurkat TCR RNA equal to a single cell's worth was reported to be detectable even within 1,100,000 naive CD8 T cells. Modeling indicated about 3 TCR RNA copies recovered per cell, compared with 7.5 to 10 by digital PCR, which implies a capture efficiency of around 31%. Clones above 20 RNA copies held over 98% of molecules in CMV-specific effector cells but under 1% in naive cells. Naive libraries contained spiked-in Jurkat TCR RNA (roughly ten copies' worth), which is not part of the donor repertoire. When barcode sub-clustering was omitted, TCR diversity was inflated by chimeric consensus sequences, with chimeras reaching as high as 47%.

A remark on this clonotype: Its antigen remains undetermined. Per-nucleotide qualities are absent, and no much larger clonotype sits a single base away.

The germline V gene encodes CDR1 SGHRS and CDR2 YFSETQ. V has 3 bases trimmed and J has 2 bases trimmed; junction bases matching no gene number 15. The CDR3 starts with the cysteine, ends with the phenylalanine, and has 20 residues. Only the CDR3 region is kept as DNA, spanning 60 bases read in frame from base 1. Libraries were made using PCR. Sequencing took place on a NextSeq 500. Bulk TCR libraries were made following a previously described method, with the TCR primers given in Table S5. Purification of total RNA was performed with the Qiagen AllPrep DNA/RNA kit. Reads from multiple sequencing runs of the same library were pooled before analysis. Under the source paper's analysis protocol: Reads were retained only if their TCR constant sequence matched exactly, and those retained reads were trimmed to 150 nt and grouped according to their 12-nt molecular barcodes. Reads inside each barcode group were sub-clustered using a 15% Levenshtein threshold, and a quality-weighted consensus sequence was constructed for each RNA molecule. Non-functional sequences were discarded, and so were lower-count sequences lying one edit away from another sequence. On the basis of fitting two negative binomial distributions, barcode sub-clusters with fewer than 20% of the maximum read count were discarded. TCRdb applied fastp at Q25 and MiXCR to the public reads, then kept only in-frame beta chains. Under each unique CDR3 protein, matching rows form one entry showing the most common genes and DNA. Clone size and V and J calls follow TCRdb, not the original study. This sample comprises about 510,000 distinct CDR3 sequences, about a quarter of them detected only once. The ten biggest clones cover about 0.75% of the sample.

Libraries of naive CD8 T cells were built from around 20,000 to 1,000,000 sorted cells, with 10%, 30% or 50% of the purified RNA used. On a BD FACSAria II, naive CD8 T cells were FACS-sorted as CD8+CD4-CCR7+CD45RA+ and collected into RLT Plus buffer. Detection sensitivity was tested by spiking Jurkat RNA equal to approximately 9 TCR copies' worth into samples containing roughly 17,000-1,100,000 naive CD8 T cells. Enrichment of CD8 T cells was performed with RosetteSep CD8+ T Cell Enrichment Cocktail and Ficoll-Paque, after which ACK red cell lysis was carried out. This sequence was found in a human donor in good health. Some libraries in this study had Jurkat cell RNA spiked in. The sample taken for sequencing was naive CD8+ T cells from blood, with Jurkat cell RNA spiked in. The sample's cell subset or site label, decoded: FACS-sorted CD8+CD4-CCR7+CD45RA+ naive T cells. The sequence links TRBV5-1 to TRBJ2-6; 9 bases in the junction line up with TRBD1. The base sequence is TGCGCCAGCAGCTCCGGGACAGGGACTATTTGGGATCCTGGGGCCAACGTCCTGACTTTC. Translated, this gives CASSSGTGTIWDPGANVLTF. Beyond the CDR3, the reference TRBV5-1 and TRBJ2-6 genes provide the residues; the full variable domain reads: KAGVTQTPRYLIKTRGQQVTLSCSPISGHRSVSWYQQTPGQGLQFLFEYFSETQRNKGNFPGRFSGRQFSNSRSEMNVSTLELGDSALYLCASSSGTGTIWDPGANVLTFGAGSRLTVL.